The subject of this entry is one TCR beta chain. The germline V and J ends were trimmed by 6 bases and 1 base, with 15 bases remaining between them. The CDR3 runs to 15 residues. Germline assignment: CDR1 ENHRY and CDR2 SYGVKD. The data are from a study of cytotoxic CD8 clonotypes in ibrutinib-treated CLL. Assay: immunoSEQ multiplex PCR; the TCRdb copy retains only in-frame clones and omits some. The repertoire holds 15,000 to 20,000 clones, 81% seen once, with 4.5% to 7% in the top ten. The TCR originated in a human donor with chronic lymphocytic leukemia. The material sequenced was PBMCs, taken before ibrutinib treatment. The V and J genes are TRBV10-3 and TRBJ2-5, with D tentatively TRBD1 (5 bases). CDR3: CAISPRQGPQETQYF. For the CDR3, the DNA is TGTGCCATCAGCCCTAGGCAGGGTCCCCAAGAGACCCAGTACTTC.